This passage covers 26 T cell receptor beta chains from one sample sequenced in a study of cytomegalovirus exposure and HLA in healthy donors. Vbeta (60) and Jbeta (13) primers were used in the PCR. Sequencing used immunoSEQ multiplex PCR; TCRdb keeps in-frame clones, though not all of them. In the table there are more than 75,000 clones, 70% to 90% of which are singletons. The sequencing sample was made of PBMCs. These receptors all come from a man between 18 and 35 years old in good health and CMV-seronegative.

This clone was seen once. The chain carries TRBV5-1 and TRBJ2-1; TRBD2 aligns across 8 bases. The CDR3 length is 17 residues. The germline V gene has CDR1 SGHRS and CDR2 YFSETQ. The junction had 16 bases not matched to a gene; V was cut back by 2 bases and J by 9 bases. CDR3 nucleotides: TGCGCCAGCAGCTTAGAGGGGGGACTAGGCCCTAAAGGTGAGCAGTTCTTC. Translated, it gives CASSLEGGLGPKGEQFF.

This rearrangement joins TRBV5-4 to TRBJ2-2, with TRBD1 matching over 9 bases. The junction had 7 bases not matched to a gene; V was cut back by 4 bases and J by 6 bases. The germline CDR1 and CDR2 sequences are SGHNT and YYREEE (reference sequence). The CDR3 extends over 15 amino acids. Written as DNA, the CDR3 is TGTGCCAGCAGCCGTGGGGGGACAGGGTCCGGGGAGCTGTTTTTT. Protein: CASSRGGTGSGELFF. The whole variable domain, remainder taken from reference TRBV5-4 and TRBJ2-2, is ETGVTQSPTHLIKTRGQQVTLRCSSQSGHNTVSWYQQALGQGPQFIFQYYREEENGRGNFPPRFSGLQFPNYSSELNVNALELDDSALYLCASSRGGTGSGELFFGEGSRLTVL.

This chain links TRBV5-1 with TRBJ2-3, with TRBD2 matching over 13 bases. Germline V gene sequence: CDR1 SGHRS, CDR2 YFSETQ. The CDR3 has 18 amino acids. J lost 9 bases, V lost 4 bases, and 17 bases had no gene match. In nucleotides, the CDR3 is TGCGCCAGCAGCCCACCGCCCCCACTAGCGGGAGGGCCAGGCACGCAGTATTTT. Translated, it gives CASSPPPPLAGGPGTQYF.

CDR3 region: CASRAEAYEQYF. The CDR3 nucleotides are TGTGCCAGCAGGGCGGAGGCCTACGAGCAGTACTTC. This chain joins TRBV2 and TRBJ2-7; TRBD2 might be the D (5 bases). The ends were cut back, 6 bases at V and 2 bases at J, with 8 bases in the middle. CDR1 and CDR2 from the germline V gene are SNHLY and FYNNEI. This CDR3 is built from 12 residues.

The V gene is TRBV2, the J gene TRBJ2-7; TRBD2 matches at 13 bases. The CDR3 extends over 16 amino acids. CDR1 SNHLY and CDR2 FYNNEI come from the germline V gene. V was pared by 7 bases and J by 3 bases, with 9 bases of the junction left unmatched. CDR3 sequence: CASTRLAGGGGYEQYF. The CDR3 DNA sequence: TGTGCCAGCACGCGACTAGCGGGAGGAGGTGGCTACGAGCAGTACTTC.

This chain uses TRBV9 with TRBJ2-5; D gene uncertain. V was trimmed by 5 bases and J by 5 bases, leaving 16 bases between them. The CDR3 is 14 residues long. The germline gives CDR1 SGDLS, CDR2 YYNGEE. The CDR3 sequence: CASSGEASGETQYF. The CDR3 bases are TGTGCCAGCAGTGGCGAGGCAAGTGGCGAGACCCAGTACTTC.

The genes are TRBV6-5 and TRBJ2-3; unclear D gene. CDR3 length: 14 residues. Trimming removed 3 bases at V and 6 bases at J, with 13 bases between. The germline gives CDR1 MNHEY, CDR2 SVGAGI. The DNA of the CDR3 is TGTGCCAGCAGTTATGATCGAGTTACGGATACGCAGTATTTT. As protein: CASSYDRVTDTQYF.

This rearrangement joins TRBV18 to TRBJ1-4; D is unclear. V was clipped by 6 bases and J by 7 bases, with 12 bases between them. Germline lookup yields CDR1 KGHSH and CDR2 LQKENI. The CDR3 spans 13 residues. The chain's CDR3 is CASSLKGGEKLFF. CDR3 in DNA: TGTGCCAGCTCCCTAAAGGGAGGTGAAAAACTGTTTTTT.

The gene calls are TRBV6-5 and TRBJ1-4, with 12 bases aligning to TRBD1. V lost 4 bases, J lost 10 bases, and 7 bases stayed unmatched. Germline V gives CDR1 MNHEY, CDR2 SVGAGI. CDR3 length equals 15 residues. The DNA of the CDR3 is TGTGCCAGCAGTTTAGCGGGACAGGGGGCGGGAAAACTGTTTTTT. The encoded protein is CASSLAGQGAGKLFF.

This chain links TRBV5-1 with TRBJ2-7; D ambiguous. Germline assignment: CDR1 SGHRS and CDR2 YFSETQ. V was pared by 0 bases and J by 1 base, with 8 bases between. The CDR3 sequence is 14 residues long. The CDR3 DNA reads TGCGCCAGCAGCTTGGCGGTAGTTTCCTACGAGCAGTACTTC. Translated, it gives CASSLAVVSYEQYF.

The chain joins TRBV28 to TRBJ2-1; TRBD2 aligns across 7 bases. The CDR3 contains 18 residues. CDR1 MDHEN and CDR2 SYDVKM come from the germline V gene. J gave up 7 bases and V 1 base, and 16 bases lay outside the gene matches. CDR3 amino acids: CASSLFGAGDSTRNEQFF. In nucleotides, the CDR3 is TGTGCCAGCAGTTTATTTGGCGCGGGGGACTCCACTCGGAATGAGCAGTTCTTC.

The chain links TRBV11-3 to TRBJ2-2; 7 bases map to TRBD2. J lost 4 bases, V lost 5 bases, and 4 bases had no gene match. CDR3 size: 14 residues. Germline CDR1 SGHNT, CDR2 YENEEA. The CDR3 nucleotides are TGTGCCAGCAGCAAACTAGCGAGCACCGGGGAGCTGTTTTTT. This translates into CASSKLASTGELFF.

The V call is TRBV11-1, the J call TRBJ2-1; 7 bases fit TRBD1. This CDR3 has 15 residues. Trimming at V came to 2 bases and at J to 6 bases, leaving 7 bases not matched to a gene. The V gene's germline CDR1 is SGHAT and CDR2 FQDESV (reference sequence). The CDR3 sequence is CASSLRQGRFNEQFF. The CDR3 coding sequence is TGTGCCAGCAGCTTACGACAGGGCCGGTTCAATGAGCAGTTCTTC.

J is TRBJ2-4 and V is TRBV5-6; TRBD1 aligns across 10 bases. The CDR3 runs to 14 residues. The germline V gene has CDR1 SGHDT and CDR2 YYEEEE. The V and J ends lost 2 bases and 8 bases, in that order; junction bases with no gene match: 4. The CDR3 loop is CASSFGQGEYIQYF. The CDR3 DNA is TGTGCCAGCAGCTTCGGACAGGGGGAGTACATTCAGTACTTC.

This chain connects TRBV4-1 to TRBJ2-1; 11 nucleotides agree with TRBD2. V was clipped by 4 bases and J by 6 bases; unmatched bases: 11. The CDR3 length is 17 residues. Germline CDR1 reads MGHRA; CDR2 reads YSYEKL. The CDR3 sequence: CASSPLTTSGSGNEQFF. CDR3 coding DNA: TGCGCCAGCAGCCCCTTAACCACTAGCGGGAGCGGCAATGAGCAGTTCTTC.

Turning to this clone: This specimen includes other DNA sequences encoding the same CDR3. This chain uses TRBV18 with TRBJ1-1, with D possibly being TRBD1 (6 bases). The CDR3 is 16 amino acids. The germline CDR1 and CDR2 sequences are KGHSH and LQKENI. The V and J ends lost 4 bases and 3 bases respectively, with 18 bases between them. The CDR3 DNA reads as TGTGCCAGCTCACTTAAAGGGGGGGGCCTCGACACTGAAGCTTTCTTT. This translates into CASSLKGGGLDTEAFF.

V is TRBV28 and J is TRBJ2-1; 10 bases agree with TRBD2. The CDR3 consists of 19 residues. CDR1 is MDHEN and CDR2 is SYDVKM in the germline V gene. V lost 5 bases and J lost 5; bases outside the gene matches: 18. CDR3 DNA: TGTGCCAGCAGTACCCCACTAAGCGGGGGGGGGTGGATACACAATGAGCAGTTCTTC. It encodes CASSTPLSGGGWIHNEQFF.

The genes are TRBV19 and TRBJ1-1; 9 bases align to TRBD1. This CDR3 is 14 amino acids long. Germline V gene sequence: CDR1 LNHDA, CDR2 SQIVND (reference sequence). V trimming: 6 bases; J trimming: 7 bases; junction bases outside the gene matches: 9. The CDR3: CASRITGTGYEAFF. CDR3 sequence (DNA): TGTGCCAGTAGAATTACCGGGACAGGGTATGAAGCTTTCTTT.

The J gene is TRBJ1-1, the V gene TRBV6-1; D is ambiguous. This CDR3 has 15 residues. Germline CDR1 reads MNHNS; CDR2 reads SASEGT. The ends were cut back, 2 bases at V and 0 bases at J, with 10 bases in the middle. For the CDR3, the DNA is TGTGCCAGCAGTGAACGGGGTCGGATGAACACTGAAGCTTTCTTT. Translating gives CASSERGRMNTEAFF.

CDR3 nucleotide sequence: TGTGCCAGCAGCTCGTGGGGACTACTCACAGATACGCAGTATTTT. Encoded protein: CASSSWGLLTDTQYF. The chain combines TRBV7-2 with TRBJ2-3; 7 bases agree with TRBD2. With 4 bases clipped from V and 2 bases from J, the junction kept 6 bases outside the gene matches. This CDR3 contains 15 residues. Germline assignment: CDR1 SGHTA and CDR2 FQGNSA.

This rearrangement joins TRBV5-8 to TRBJ2-5; 7 bases map to TRBD1. Per the germline V gene, CDR1 is SGHTS and CDR2 is YDEGEE. Trimming took 1 base from V and 0 from J; bases not matched to a gene: 6. The CDR3 totals 16 residues. The CDR3 loop is CASSLRLTGHQETQYF. For the CDR3, the DNA is TGTGCCAGCAGCTTGAGATTGACAGGGCACCAAGAGACCCAGTACTTC.

The CDR3 region is CASSLSVIGETQYF. The CDR3 nucleotides are TGTGCCAGCAGTTTATCGGTCATCGGGGAGACCCAGTACTTC. The chain uses TRBV28 and TRBJ2-5; D is undetermined. The CDR3 runs to 14 residues. Germline loops: CDR1 MDHEN, CDR2 SYDVKM. Trimming stripped 1 base from V and 5 bases from J, with 11 bases between.

The rearrangement joins TRBV6-1 to TRBJ2-2, with 9 bases identical to TRBD1. This CDR3 comprises 15 residues. V shed 6 bases and J 5 bases; nucleotides not matched to a gene: 7. CDR1 is MNHNS, CDR2 SASEGT, per germline. This chain's CDR3 is CASRVQGAGTGELFF. The CDR3 bases are TGTGCCAGCAGAGTACAGGGGGCAGGGACCGGGGAGCTGTTTTTT.

The gene calls are TRBV7-3 and TRBJ1-1; TRBD1 matches at 8 bases. V gave up 4 bases and J gave up 4 bases; unmatched junction bases: 2. Germline CDR1 and CDR2: SGHTA and FQGTGA. The CDR3 totals 13 residues. The CDR3 DNA reads as TGTGCCAGCAGCTCCGACAGGGGCACTGAAGCTTTCTTT. This gives the protein CASSSDRGTEAFF.

This chain connects TRBV7-9 to TRBJ2-5, with 12 nucleotides matching TRBD2. The V gene end was trimmed by 5 bases and the J gene end by 3 bases; junction bases not matched to a gene: 13. The CDR3 has 18 amino acids. Per germline, CDR1 SEHNR and CDR2 FQNEAQ (reference sequence). The CDR3 reads CASSVGRDWTSGKETQYF. CDR3 sequence (DNA): TGTGCCAGCAGCGTAGGGAGAGACTGGACTAGCGGGAAAGAGACCCAGTACTTC. Variable domain in full (rest from reference TRBV7-9 and TRBJ2-5): DTGVSQNPRHKITKRGQNVTFRCDPISEHNRLYWYRQTLGQGPEFLTYFQNEAQLEKSRLLSDRFSAERPKGSFSTLEIQRTEQGDSAMYLCASSVGRDWTSGKETQYFGPGTRLLVL.

The rearrangement uses TRBV4-2 and TRBJ2-1; 10 nucleotides match TRBD2. The CDR3 extends over 16 amino acids. Looked up from germline, CDR1 is LGHNA and CDR2 is YNFKEQ. After removal of 4 bases from V and 7 bases from J, the junction contained 10 bases not matched to a gene. The CDR3 DNA is TGTGCCAGCAGCCGCTCGGGAGCGGGAGGGACTAATGAGCAGTTCTTC. Its translation: CASSRSGAGGTNEQFF.